The following is a TCR beta chain sequence with its context. What it binds is unknown. There are 12 residues in the CDR3. Trimming took off 8 bases at V and 10 bases at J, with 12 bases between the two ends. After extraction with the RNeasy kit, roughly 0.5 to 1 ug of the RNA was reverse transcribed using random hexamers. By means of immunoSEQ multiplex PCR, TCR beta CDR3 spanning 54 Vbeta and 13 Jbeta underwent amplification. TCRdb reprocessed the immunoSEQ multiplex PCR reads with MiXCR, giving one entry per CDR3 protein. The table records about 60,000 distinct CDR3 sequences, more than 80% of them present only once. Isolation of CD8+ and CD4+ T cells was performed negatively, whereas enrichment of TEMRA cells was done by FACS. This sample is drawn from a study of CD8 T cells in Susac syndrome. Study-wide findings and caveats: It was acknowledged by the study that relatively few individuals were included in its TCR sequencing and HLA analysis.

V is TRBV12-3 or TRBV12-4 and J is TRBJ1-6; D uncertain. This TCR was recovered from a human donor in good health. The sequencing input was CD8+ T cells from PBMCs. Written as DNA, the CDR3 is TGTGCCAGCGGGATTTCCCTATCACCCCTCCACTTT. The encoded protein is CASGISLSPLHF.